One sample yielded the 14 T cell receptor beta chains listed below, sequenced in a study of T cells after yellow fever vaccination (dated by TCRdb to 2018 to 2020). The treatment or condition label here, explained by the study, means: live attenuated yellow fever vaccine strain. The library was obtained by 5' RACE. The reads were generated on an Illumina NovaSeq 6000. TCRdb reran the public reads through fastp at Q25 and MiXCR, keeping productive beta chains. Rows with a matching CDR3 protein are joined into one entry that keeps the most common DNA and genes. The sample table holds 300,000 to 350,000 distinct CDR3 sequences, of which approximately 4.3% were seen once. Of the sample, less than 20% is held by the ten largest clones. Sequences were derived from PBMCs, sampled 15 days after the yellow fever booster vaccination. All receptors come from a man younger than 35 who received the YFV17D yellow fever vaccine.

This clonotype was found many times. This chain links TRBV7-2 with TRBJ2-3, with 8 bases fitting TRBD2. V lost 5 bases to trimming and J lost 1 base; unmatched junction nucleotides: 14. There are 18 residues in the CDR3. Germline V gene data show CDR1 as SGHTA and CDR2 as FQGNSA. The CDR3 region is CASSPRRGASPRTDTQYF. The CDR3 bases are TGTGCCAGCAGCCCTCGGCGGGGGGCCTCGCCACGCACAGATACGCAGTATTTT.

In this sample, this clonotype turned up a few times. The V gene is TRBV5-5, the J gene TRBJ2-7; D ambiguous. CDR1 is SGHKS and CDR2 is YYEKEE in the germline V gene (reference sequence). There are 12 residues in the CDR3. Trimming pared 4 bases from V and 4 bases from J, leaving 9 bases between. This CDR3 is CASSLGKYEQYV. The CDR3 nucleotides are TGTGCCAGCAGCCTCGGCAAATACGAGCAGTACGTC.

The chain has TRBV5-4 and TRBJ2-4; the match to TRBD1 covers 7 bases. The V gene's germline CDR1 is SGHNT and CDR2 YYREEE (reference sequence). CDR3 length: 15 residues. J lost 1 base, V lost 4 bases, and 5 bases had no gene match. CDR3 sequence reads: CASSRQQGAKNIQYF. CDR3 coding DNA: TGTGCCAGCAGCCGTCAACAGGGGGCCAAAAACATTCAGTACTTC.

The table lists this clonotype with a few counts. V is TRBV7-2 and J is TRBJ1-2; tentatively, D is TRBD1 (5 bases). The CDR3 loop spans 14 amino acids. The germline V and J ends were trimmed by 2 bases and 0 bases, with 7 bases remaining between them. Germline V gene sequence: CDR1 SGHTA, CDR2 FQGNSA. The CDR3 nucleotides are TGTGCCAGCAGCTTAATCAGGGCTAACTATGGCTACACCTTC. This encodes CASSLIRANYGYTF.

The V and J genes are TRBV7-2 and TRBJ1-1, with D maybe TRBD1 (6 bases). Germline V gives CDR1 SGHTA, CDR2 FQGNSA. This CDR3 has 14 residues. The ends were cut back, 0 bases at V and 8 bases at J, with 13 bases in the middle. The CDR3 protein is CASSLAGGWAEAFF. Here the CDR3 DNA reads TGTGCCAGCAGCTTAGCGGGGGGCTGGGCGGAAGCTTTCTTT.

This clonotype was counted at least ten times. V and J are TRBV7-9 and TRBJ1-5; D is uncertain. The V end was cut by 3 bases, the J end by 11 bases, with 14 bases between. The CDR3 runs 13 residues. Germline V gene lookup returns CDR1 SEHNR and CDR2 FQNEAQ (reference sequence). CDR3: CASSFSERKSQHF. The DNA of the CDR3 is TGTGCCAGCAGCTTTTCCGAAAGGAAGTCCCAGCATTTT.

The chain combines TRBV4-1 with TRBJ2-7, with D possibly being TRBD2 (5 bases). Germline values: CDR1 MGHRA, CDR2 YSYEKL. The CDR3 extends over 14 amino acids. With 4 bases removed from V and 4 bases from J, the gap between germline ends came to 14 bases. The CDR3 DNA is TGCGCCAGCAGCCGCCATTGGACTGGGTACGAGCAGTACTTC. Its protein product is CASSRHWTGYEQYF.

J is TRBJ2-7 and V is TRBV13; 7 bases match TRBD2. In germline, CDR1 is PRHDT, CDR2 FYEKMQ (reference sequence). J lost 7 bases, V lost 3 bases, and 6 bases had no gene match. The CDR3 sequence is 13 residues long. Written as DNA, the CDR3 is TGTGCCAGCAGCTTTGTTCGGGGGGAAGAGCAGTACTTC. Its translation is CASSFVRGEEQYF.

In this sample, this clonotype turned up a few times. The chain carries TRBV11-2 and TRBJ1-3; D remains ambiguous. Germline loops: CDR1 SGHAT, CDR2 FQNNGV. The V and J ends lost 3 bases and 3 bases respectively, with 15 bases between them. The CDR3 contains 16 residues. DNA for the CDR3: TGTGCCAGCAGCTTGACCCTGCGATGGCTTGGAAACACCATATATTTT. It yields the protein CASSLTLRWLGNTIYF.

This clonotype occurred many times. This rearrangement joins TRBV11-2 to TRBJ2-7; D ambiguous. Germline V CDR1 and CDR2: SGHAT, FQNNGV. The CDR3 spans 13 residues. Trimming shortened V by 0 bases and J by 5 bases, and 8 bases separated the two germline ends. The CDR3 sequence: CASSLDLPNEQYF. In DNA form, the CDR3 reads TGTGCCAGCAGCTTAGATCTCCCCAACGAGCAGTACTTC.

This chain joins TRBV4-2 and TRBJ2-1; D gene ambiguous. V was pared by 0 bases and J by 4 bases, with 10 bases between. Germline V lookup: CDR1 LGHNA, CDR2 YNFKEQ. The CDR3 has 15 residues. The CDR3 DNA sequence: TGTGCCAGCAGCCAAGAGACGGACGGATACAATGAGCAGTTCTTC. Translating it yields CASSQETDGYNEQFF.

This clonotype was recorded many times. The chain uses TRBV4-3 and TRBJ2-5, with TRBD1 matching 7 bases. Trimming took 6 bases from V and 3 from J; bases not matched to a gene: 4. From germline, CDR1 is LGHNA and CDR2 YSLEER. The CDR3 length is 13 residues. The CDR3 DNA follows: TGCGCCAGCAGACGACAGGGTGAAGAGACCCAGTACTTC. It encodes CASRRQGEETQYF.

This clonotype was detected ten times or more. The chain is built from TRBV7-2 and TRBJ1-1; possibly TRBD1 for D (5 bases). V was clipped by 2 bases and J by 10 bases, with 11 bases between them. CDR1 is SGHTA, CDR2 FQGNSA, per germline. The CDR3 is 12 residues long. The CDR3 DNA is TGTGCCAGCAGCTTAAGGGGAATCGGAGCTTTCTTT. It yields the protein CASSLRGIGAFF.

This clonotype was found once. V and J are TRBV6-2 or TRBV6-3 and TRBJ1-2; 7 nucleotides agree with TRBD1. Unmatched junction bases numbered 4, after V lost 2 bases and J lost 7 bases. CDR1 is MNHEY and CDR2 is SVGEGT in the germline V gene. The CDR3 covers 13 residues. CDR3 nucleotide sequence: TGTGCCAGCAGTTACGGGACAGCGCTTGGCTACACCTTC. Its translation: CASSYGTALGYTF.